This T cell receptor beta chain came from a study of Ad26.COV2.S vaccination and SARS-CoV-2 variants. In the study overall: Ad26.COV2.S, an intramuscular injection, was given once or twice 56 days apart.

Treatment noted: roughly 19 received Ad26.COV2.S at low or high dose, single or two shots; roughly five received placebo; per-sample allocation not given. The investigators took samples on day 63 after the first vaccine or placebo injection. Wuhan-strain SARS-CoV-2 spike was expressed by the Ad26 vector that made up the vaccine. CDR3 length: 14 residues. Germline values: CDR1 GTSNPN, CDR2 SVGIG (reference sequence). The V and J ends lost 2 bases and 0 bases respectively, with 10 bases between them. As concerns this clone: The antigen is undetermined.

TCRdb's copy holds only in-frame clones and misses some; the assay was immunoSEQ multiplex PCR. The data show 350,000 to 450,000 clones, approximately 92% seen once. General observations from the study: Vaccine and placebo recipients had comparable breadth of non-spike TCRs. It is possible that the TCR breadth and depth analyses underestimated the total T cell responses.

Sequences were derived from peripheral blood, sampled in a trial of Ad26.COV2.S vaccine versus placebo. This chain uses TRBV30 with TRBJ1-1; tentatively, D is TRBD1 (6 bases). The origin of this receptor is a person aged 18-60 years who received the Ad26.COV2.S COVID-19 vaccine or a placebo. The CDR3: CAWSTDRMNTEAFF. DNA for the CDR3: TGTGCCTGGAGTACAGACAGGATGAACACTGAAGCTTTCTTT.